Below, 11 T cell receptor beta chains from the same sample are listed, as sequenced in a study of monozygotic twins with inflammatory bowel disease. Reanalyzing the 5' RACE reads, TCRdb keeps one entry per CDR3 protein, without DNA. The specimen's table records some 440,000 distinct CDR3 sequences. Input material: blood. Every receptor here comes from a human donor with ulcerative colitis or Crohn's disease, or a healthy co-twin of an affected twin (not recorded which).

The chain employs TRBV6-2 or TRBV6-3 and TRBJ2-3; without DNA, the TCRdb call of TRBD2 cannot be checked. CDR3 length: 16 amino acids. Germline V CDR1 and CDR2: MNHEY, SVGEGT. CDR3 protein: CASSPPTSGGGDTQYF.

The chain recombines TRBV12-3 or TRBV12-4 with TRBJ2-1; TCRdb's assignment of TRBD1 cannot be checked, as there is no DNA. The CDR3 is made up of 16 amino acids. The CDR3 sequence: CASRQTGGLTQNEQFF.

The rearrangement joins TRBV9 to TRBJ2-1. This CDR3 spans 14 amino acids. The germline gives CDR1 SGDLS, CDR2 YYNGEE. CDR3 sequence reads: CASLDRFSRNEQFF.

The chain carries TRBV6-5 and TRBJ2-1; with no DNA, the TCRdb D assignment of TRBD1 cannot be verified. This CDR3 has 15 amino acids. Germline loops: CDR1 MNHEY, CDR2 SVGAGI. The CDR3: CASSYSFTGRNEQFF.

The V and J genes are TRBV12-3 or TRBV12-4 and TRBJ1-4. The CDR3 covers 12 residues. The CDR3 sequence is CASSRHIEKLFF.

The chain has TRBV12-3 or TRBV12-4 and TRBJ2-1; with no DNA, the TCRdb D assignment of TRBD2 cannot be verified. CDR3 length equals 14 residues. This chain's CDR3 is CASIGGGPYNEQFF.

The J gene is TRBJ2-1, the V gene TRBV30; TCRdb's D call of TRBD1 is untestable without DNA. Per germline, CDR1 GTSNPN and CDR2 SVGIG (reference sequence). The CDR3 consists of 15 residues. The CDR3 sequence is CAWSKTGTTYNEQFF.

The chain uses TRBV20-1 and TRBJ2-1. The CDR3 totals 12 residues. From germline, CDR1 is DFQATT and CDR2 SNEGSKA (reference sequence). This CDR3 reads CSASPHERTQFF.

The CDR3 loop is CASSYSGARAETQYF. The rearrangement links TRBV6-5 to TRBJ2-5; the TRBD1 assignment by TCRdb is unverifiable without DNA. The CDR3 length is 15 residues. Germline V gene data show CDR1 as MNHEY and CDR2 as SVGAGI.

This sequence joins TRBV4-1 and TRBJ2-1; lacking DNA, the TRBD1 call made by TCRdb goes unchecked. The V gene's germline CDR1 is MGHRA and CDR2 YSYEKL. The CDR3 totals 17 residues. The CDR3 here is CASSFPEDGRTYNEQFF.

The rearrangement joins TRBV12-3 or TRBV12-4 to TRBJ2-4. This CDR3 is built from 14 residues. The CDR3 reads CASSLRQDKNIQYF.